This entry concerns a single T cell receptor (beta chain). Its specificity is unknown. The data were taken from a study of T cell responses to AZD1222 COVID-19 vaccine. In the study overall: Researchers grouped second doses given at about 4 or about 12 weeks into one pool.

Points from the study as a whole: Just six or seven AZD1222 recipients tested seropositive at baseline. Nearly half of spike-specific TCRs reportedly target unmutated variant regions. The sample set comprised mostly white British donors with more females, and clonal diversity was possibly underestimated.

Produced via immunoSEQ multiplex PCR; TCRdb's table is partial and in-frame only. The sample records 140,000 to 150,000 clones, about 93% being singletons. CDR1 is SGHTA, CDR2 FQGNSA, per germline. The V gene lost 5 bases and the J gene lost 5 bases, with 19 bases spanning the gap. CDR3 length: 15 amino acids. The clonotype was recovered from an adult in good health. The chain couples TRBV7-2 to TRBJ2-7; D unclear. The sequencing used peripheral blood, collected on day 0 of AZD1222 vaccination. The CDR3 bases are TGTGCCAGCAGCCTCTCCGGGCTCCGAACCCACGAGCAGTACTTC. Its translation is CASSLSGLRTHEQYF. Filled out from reference TRBV7-2 and TRBJ2-7, the complete variable domain reads GAGVSQSPSNKVTEKGKDVELRCDPISGHTALYWYRQSLGQGLEFLIYFQGNSAPDKSGLPSDRFSAERTGGSVSTLTIQRTQQEDSAVYLCASSLSGLRTHEQYFGPGTRLTVT.